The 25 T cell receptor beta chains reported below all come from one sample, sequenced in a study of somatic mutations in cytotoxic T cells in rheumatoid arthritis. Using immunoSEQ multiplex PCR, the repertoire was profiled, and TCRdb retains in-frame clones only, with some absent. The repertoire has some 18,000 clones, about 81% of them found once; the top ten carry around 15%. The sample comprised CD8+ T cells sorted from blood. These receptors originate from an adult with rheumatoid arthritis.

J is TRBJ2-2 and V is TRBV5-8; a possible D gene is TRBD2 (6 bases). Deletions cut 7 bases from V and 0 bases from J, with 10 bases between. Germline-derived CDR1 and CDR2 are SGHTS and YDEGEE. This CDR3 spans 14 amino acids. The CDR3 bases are TGTGCCAGCGGGCGGGGAACGAACACCGGGGAGCTGTTTTTT. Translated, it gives CASGRGTNTGELFF.

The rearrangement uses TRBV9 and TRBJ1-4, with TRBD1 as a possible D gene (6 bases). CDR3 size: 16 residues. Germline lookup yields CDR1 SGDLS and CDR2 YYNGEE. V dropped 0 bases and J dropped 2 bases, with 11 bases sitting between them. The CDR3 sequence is CASSVGQGSTNEKLFF. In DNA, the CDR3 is TGTGCCAGCAGCGTAGGTCAGGGGAGTACTAATGAAAAACTGTTTTTT.

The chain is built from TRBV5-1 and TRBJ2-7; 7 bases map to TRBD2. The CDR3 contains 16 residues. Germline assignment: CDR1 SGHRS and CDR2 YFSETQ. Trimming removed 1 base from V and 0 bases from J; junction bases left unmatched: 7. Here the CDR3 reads CASSLTYGGTSYEQYF. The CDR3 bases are TGCGCCAGCAGCTTGACCTACGGGGGGACCTCCTACGAGCAGTACTTC.

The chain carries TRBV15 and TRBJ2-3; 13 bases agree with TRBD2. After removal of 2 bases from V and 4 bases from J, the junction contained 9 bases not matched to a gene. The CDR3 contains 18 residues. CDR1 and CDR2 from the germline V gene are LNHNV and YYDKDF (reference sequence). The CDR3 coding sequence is TGTGCCACCAGCAGACAATTGACTAGCGGGAGGCCCCCAGATACGCAGTATTTT. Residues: CATSRQLTSGRPPDTQYF.

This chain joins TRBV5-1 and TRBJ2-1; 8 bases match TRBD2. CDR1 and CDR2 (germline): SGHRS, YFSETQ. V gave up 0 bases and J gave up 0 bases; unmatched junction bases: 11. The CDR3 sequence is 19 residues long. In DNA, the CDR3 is TGCGCCAGCAGCTTGGCCAGAGCGGGGGTGCCACGCTCCTACAATGAGCAGTTCTTC. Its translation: CASSLARAGVPRSYNEQFF.

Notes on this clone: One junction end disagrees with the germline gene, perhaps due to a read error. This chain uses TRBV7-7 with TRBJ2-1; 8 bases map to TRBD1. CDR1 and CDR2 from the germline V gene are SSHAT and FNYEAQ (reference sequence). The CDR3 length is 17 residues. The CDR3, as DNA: TGTGCTAGCAGCTTAAGTTCTGGGACAGGATCCTACAATGAGCAGTTCTTC. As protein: CASSLSSGTGSYNEQFF.

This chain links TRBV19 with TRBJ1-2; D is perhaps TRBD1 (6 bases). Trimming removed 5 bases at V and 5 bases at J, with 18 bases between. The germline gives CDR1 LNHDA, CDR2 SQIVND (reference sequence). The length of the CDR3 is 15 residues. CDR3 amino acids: CASSVDSGTFYGYTF. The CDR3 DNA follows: TGTGCCAGTAGTGTCGACTCCGGGACATTTTATGGCTACACCTTC.

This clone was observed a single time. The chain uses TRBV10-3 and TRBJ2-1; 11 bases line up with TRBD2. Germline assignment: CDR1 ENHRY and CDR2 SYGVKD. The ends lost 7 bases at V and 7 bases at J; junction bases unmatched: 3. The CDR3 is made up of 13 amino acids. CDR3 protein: CAITGTSGNEQFF. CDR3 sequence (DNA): TGTGCCATCACCGGGACTAGCGGAAATGAGCAGTTCTTC.

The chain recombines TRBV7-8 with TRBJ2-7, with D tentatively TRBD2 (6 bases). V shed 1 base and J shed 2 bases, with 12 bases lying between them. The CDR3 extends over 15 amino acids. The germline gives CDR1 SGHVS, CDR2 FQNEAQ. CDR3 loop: CASSLEGTPPYEQYF. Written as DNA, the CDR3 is TGTGCCAGCAGCTTAGAAGGGACTCCCCCCTACGAGCAGTACTTC.

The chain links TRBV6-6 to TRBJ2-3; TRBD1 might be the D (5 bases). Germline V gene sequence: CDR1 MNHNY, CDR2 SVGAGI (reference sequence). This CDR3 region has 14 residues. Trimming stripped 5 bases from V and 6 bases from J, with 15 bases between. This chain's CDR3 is CASSGLGVSDTQYF. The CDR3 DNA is TGTGCCAGCAGTGGGCTAGGGGTTAGCGATACGCAGTATTTT.

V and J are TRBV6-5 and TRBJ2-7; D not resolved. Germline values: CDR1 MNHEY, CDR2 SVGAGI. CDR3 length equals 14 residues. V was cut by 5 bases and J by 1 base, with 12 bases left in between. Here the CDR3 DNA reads TGTGCCAGCAGTCGTTCTTTGGGGTCCTACGAGCAGTACTTC. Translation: CASSRSLGSYEQYF.

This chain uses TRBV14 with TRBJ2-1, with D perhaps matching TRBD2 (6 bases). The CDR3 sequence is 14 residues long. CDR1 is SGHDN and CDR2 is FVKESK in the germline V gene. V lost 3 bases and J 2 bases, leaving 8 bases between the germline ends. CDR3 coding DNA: TGTGCCAGCAGCCAGGGCGGGGCCTACAATGAGCAGTTCTTC. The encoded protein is CASSQGGAYNEQFF.

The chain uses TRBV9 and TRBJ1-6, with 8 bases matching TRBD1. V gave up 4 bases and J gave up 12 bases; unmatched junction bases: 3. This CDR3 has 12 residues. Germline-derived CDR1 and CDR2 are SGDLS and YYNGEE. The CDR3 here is CASSIRGQPLHF. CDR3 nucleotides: TGTGCCAGCAGCATCAGGGGGCAACCCCTCCACTTT.

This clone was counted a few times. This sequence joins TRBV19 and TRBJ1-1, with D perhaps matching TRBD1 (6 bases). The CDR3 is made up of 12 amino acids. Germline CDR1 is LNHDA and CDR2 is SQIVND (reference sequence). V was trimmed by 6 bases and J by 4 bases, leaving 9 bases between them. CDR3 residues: CASRQGTTEAFF. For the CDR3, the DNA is TGTGCCAGTAGGCAGGGGACCACTGAAGCTTTCTTT.

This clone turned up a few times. CDR3 protein: CASSPYSNQPQHF. The CDR3 bases are TGTGCCAGCAGTCCTTATAGCAATCAGCCCCAGCATTTT. The chain carries TRBV27 and TRBJ1-5; D remains ambiguous. This CDR3 has 13 amino acids. In germline, CDR1 is MNHEY, CDR2 SMNVEV (reference sequence). Between the trimmed V and J ends, which lost 5 bases and 0 bases, there was a span of 5 bases.

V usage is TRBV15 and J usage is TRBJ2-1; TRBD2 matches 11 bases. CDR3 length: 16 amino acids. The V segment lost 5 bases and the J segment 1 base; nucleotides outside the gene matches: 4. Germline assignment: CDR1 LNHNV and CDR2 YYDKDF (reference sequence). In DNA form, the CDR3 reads TGTGCCACCAGCGGAACTAGCGGGGGTTCCTACAATGAGCAGTTCTTC. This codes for CATSGTSGGSYNEQFF. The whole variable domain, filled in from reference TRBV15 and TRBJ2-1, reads DAMVIQNPRYQVTQFGKPVTLSCSQTLNHNVMYWYQQKSSQAPKLLFHYYDKDFNNEADTPDNFQSRRPNTSFCFLDIRSPGLGDTAMYLCATSGTSGGSYNEQFFGPGTRLTVL.

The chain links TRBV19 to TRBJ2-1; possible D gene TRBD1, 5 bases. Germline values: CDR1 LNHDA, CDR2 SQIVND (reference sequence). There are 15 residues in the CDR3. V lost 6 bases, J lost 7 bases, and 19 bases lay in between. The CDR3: CASSAGLGHGNEQFF. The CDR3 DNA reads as TGTGCCAGTAGCGCAGGGTTAGGGCATGGAAATGAGCAGTTCTTC.

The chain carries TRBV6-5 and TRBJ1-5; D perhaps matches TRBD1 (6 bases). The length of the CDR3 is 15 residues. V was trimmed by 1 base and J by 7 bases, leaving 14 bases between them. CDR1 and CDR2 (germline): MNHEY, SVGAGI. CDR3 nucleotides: TGTGCCAGCAGTTACTTGGCGGGGGGCGGCCAGCCCCAGCATTTT. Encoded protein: CASSYLAGGGQPQHF.

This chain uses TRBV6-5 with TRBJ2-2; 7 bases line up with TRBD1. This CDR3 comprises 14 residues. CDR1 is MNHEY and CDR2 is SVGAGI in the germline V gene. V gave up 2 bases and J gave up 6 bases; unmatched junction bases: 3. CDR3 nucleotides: TGTGCCAGCAGTTACGACAGGGACGCCGGGGAGCTGTTTTTT. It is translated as CASSYDRDAGELFF.

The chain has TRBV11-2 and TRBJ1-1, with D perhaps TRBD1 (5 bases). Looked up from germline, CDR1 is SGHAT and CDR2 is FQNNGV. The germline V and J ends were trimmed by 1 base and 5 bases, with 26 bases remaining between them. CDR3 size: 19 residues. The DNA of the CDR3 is TGTGCCAGCAGCTTAGTCTACTCTCTTTCGGGGACGGAAATTACTGAAGCTTTCTTT. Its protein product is CASSLVYSLSGTEITEAFF.

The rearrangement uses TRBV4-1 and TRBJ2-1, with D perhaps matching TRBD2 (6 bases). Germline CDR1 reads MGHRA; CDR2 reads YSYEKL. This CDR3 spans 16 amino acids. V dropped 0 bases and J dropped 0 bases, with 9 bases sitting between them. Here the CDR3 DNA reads TGCGCCAGCAGCCAAGATGACGGGAGCTCCTACAATGAGCAGTTCTTC. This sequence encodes CASSQDDGSSYNEQFF.

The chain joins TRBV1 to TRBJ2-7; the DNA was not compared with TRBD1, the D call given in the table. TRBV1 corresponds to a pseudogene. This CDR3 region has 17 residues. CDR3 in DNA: TGCACCAGCAGCCAAGGTTCTCGCCGCTGGGGCCAGGACGAGCAGTACTTC. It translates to CTSSQGSRRWGQDEQYF.

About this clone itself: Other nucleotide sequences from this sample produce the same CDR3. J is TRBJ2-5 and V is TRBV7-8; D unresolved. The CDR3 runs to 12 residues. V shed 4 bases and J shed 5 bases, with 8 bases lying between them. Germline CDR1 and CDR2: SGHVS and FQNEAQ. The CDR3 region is CASSSGVETQYF. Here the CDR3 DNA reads TGTGCCAGCAGCTCTGGCGTGGAGACCCAGTACTTC.

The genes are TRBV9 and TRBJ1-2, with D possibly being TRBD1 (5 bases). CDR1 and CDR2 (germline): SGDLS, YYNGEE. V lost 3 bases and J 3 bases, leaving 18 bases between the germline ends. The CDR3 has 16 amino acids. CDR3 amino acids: CASSAGKDRSYYGYTF. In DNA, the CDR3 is TGTGCCAGCAGCGCAGGCAAAGACAGAAGCTACTATGGCTACACCTTC.

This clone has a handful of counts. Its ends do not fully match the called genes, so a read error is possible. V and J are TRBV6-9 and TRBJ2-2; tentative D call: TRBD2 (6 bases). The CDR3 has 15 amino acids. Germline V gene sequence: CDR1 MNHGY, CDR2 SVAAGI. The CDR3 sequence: CASSYRECGHRGAVF. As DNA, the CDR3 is TGTGCCAGCAGTTACCGGGAGTGTGGACACCGGGGAGCTGTTTTT.